One sample yielded the 6 T cell receptor beta chains listed below, sequenced in a study of blood T cells in healthy people across ages. Combining a sample-barcoded 5' primer with a J-beta primer mix, a second PCR ran for roughly 7 to 11 cycles. MiXCR, run by TCRdb on the 5' RACE reads, gives a single entry per CDR3 protein. The sample lists about a million distinct CDR3 sequences, about 48% occurring once. Sequenced: blood. The receptors here all came from a man aged 25-45 years in good health.

Only a few counts were recorded for this clonotype. The V gene is TRBV5-1, the J gene TRBJ2-7; TRBD1 aligns across 11 bases. From germline, CDR1 is SGHRS and CDR2 YFSETQ. This CDR3 region has 13 residues. V was clipped by 4 bases and J by 5 bases; unmatched bases: 2. The CDR3 sequence: CASSRTGGDEQYF. CDR3 bases: TGCGCCAGCAGCAGGACAGGGGGCGACGAGCAGTACTTC.

V usage is TRBV6-5 and J usage is TRBJ1-4; D gene ambiguous. Germline V CDR1 and CDR2: MNHEY, SVGAGI. This CDR3 is built from 14 residues. V dropped 0 bases and J dropped 7 bases, with 9 bases sitting between them. For the CDR3, the DNA is TGTGCCAGCAGTTACTCGGAAGGGAGTGAAAAACTGTTTTTT. Translating it yields CASSYSEGSEKLFF.

V and J are TRBV4-1 and TRBJ2-1; D might be TRBD2 (5 bases). Per the germline V gene, CDR1 is MGHRA and CDR2 is YSYEKL. This CDR3 contains 17 residues. V lost 0 bases and J lost 15, with 27 bases in between. The CDR3 is CASSQDWAGAFSGSLFF. CDR3 sequence (DNA): TGCGCCAGCAGCCAAGATTGGGCGGGCGCGTTTTCTGGTTCTCTGTTCTTC.

The chain is built from TRBV9 and TRBJ2-7, with no clear D. This CDR3 has 12 amino acids. Germline V gene lookup returns CDR1 SGDLS and CDR2 YYNGEE. Trimming took off 0 bases at V and 7 bases at J, with 8 bases between the two ends. The CDR3, as DNA: TGTGCCAGCAGCGTAGTTGCGTCTGAGCAGTACTTC. It specifies CASSVVASEQYF.

This chain uses TRBV12-3 or TRBV12-4 with TRBJ1-1, with a weak D call TRBD1 (6 bases). The CDR3 has 15 residues. Trimming cost V 2 bases and J 4 bases, with 14 bases left between them. CDR3 sequence (DNA): TGTGCCAGCAGTTTACAGGGGTCGAGGGGCACTGAAGCTTTCTTT. Its translation is CASSLQGSRGTEAFF.

The sample holds a few counts of this clonotype. The J gene is TRBJ2-5, the V gene TRBV12-3 or TRBV12-4, with D hard to call. The CDR3 has 12 residues. Trimming took 6 bases from V and 2 from J, leaving 7 bases between them. The CDR3 coding sequence is TGTGCCAGCAGGCGCAGTCAAGAGACCCAGTACTTC. It specifies CASRRSQETQYF.